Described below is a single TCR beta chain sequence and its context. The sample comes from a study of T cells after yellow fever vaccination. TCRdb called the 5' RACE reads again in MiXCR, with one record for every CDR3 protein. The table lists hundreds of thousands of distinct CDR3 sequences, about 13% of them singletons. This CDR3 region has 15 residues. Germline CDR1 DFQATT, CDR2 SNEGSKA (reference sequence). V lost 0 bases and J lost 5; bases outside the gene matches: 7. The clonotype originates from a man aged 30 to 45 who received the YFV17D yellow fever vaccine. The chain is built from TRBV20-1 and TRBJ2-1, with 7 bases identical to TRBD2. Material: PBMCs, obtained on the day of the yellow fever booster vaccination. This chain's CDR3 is CSAREGRALDNEQFF. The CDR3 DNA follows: TGCAGTGCTAGAGAAGGGAGGGCCCTCGACAATGAGCAGTTCTTC.